The following is a TCR beta chain sequence with its context. Its antigen is unknown. The sample comes from a study of identifying expanded T cells in peripheral blood. Findings and limits, study-wide: Approximately two-week clone count variance significantly increased as total template count grew. Technical replicates showed about 1.1 changed clones; two weeks 15 to 20; four weeks 19.

Sequencing was performed with immunoSEQ multiplex PCR; in TCRdb, only in-frame clones are kept and a portion is missing. The sample has approximately 130,000 clones; approximately 84% are singletons. Collection occurred without any documented infections or immune events in donors. CDR1 and CDR2 (germline): SNHLY, FYNNEI. After removal of 5 bases from V and 6 bases from J, the junction contained 10 bases not matched to a gene. The CDR3 is made up of 16 amino acids. This sequence joins TRBV2 and TRBJ1-6; the match to TRBD1 covers 7 bases. The sequencing input was blood. This TCR derives from a person between 18 and 75 years old in good health. The CDR3 sequence: CASSPPGQRLNSPLHF. The DNA of the CDR3 is TGTGCCAGCAGTCCCCCGGGACAGCGCCTTAATTCACCCCTCCACTTT.